The T cell receptor beta chain described here comes from a study of blood T cells in healthy people across ages (dated by TCRdb to the mid-2010s). For context, the study as a whole: In model experiments, template switching captured roughly one uniquely barcoded TCR beta cDNA molecule for every two T cells. The study measured age-related changes in TCR beta repertoire diversity using deep sequencing normalized with unique cDNA molecular identifiers. The donors were split into four age groups: young (average 16 years), middle-aged (around 37), aged (around 67) and long-lived (82). To avoid experimental bias, donors of different ages were randomly spread across the sequencing lanes. Using the same blood draw, the study looked at two additional independent replicas of 1 million unique cDNA reads for two donors, one aged 18 to 29 and the other aged 80 or older.

This clonotype has only a few counts. Its specific antigen is unknown. Within one base of it there is no much larger clone, and no base qualities were kept. The library was obtained by 5' RACE. Sequencing was carried out with an Illumina HiSeq 2500. The second PCR ran for about 6 to 11 cycles and used a J-beta primer mix along with a sample-barcoded 5' primer. A unique molecular identifier was introduced onto each TCR beta cDNA molecule by a template-switch 5' adaptor carrying 12 random nucleotides. At least 3 million CDR3-containing paired-end reads were obtained from each sample. First-strand cDNA synthesis was performed from all RNA using the Mint cDNA synthesis kit, with priming by a TRBC-specific oligonucleotide. All cDNA was treated with uracil-DNA glycosylase and then went through a first 18-cycle PCR with the universal primers M1SS and BC2_uni_R. For the original study's pipeline: For normalization, 1 million high-quality reads were randomly selected from each sample, with every read carrying a distinct molecular identifier. Instead of being binned into consensus sequences, reads that shared molecular identifiers were thrown out. MiTCR, with a Q25 quality threshold and the strictest error-elimination algorithm, was used for CDR3 identification, clonotype clustering and error correction. A nonparametric unseen species model using Euler transformation provided a lower-bound estimate of total TCR beta diversity. TCRdb redid the processing of the public reads, applying fastp at Q25 and MiXCR, and retained in-frame beta chains. Each CDR3 protein appears once, grouped with its most common genes and DNA. The authors' filters were not applied to this entry. This sample gives 600,000 or so distinct CDR3 sequences in total; around half of them show up just once. The ten largest clonotypes hold around 23% of the sample.

The 39 donors, aged about 6 to 100 years, were systemically healthy Caucasian individuals from Russia. Each donor gave around 9.5 milliliters of peripheral blood, collected into EDTA-treated Vacutainer tubes. Ficoll-Paque density-gradient centrifugation was used to isolate PBMCs, with at least 7 million per sample. Total RNA, at least 5 micrograms per sample, was extracted from PBMCs with Trizol reagent. For every donor, an aliquot of PBMCs went through flow cytometry to measure the percentages of naive CD45RAhigh/CD27high T cells. The CDR3 runs 18 residues from the cysteine to the phenylalanine. Here the CDR3 DNA is all that survives: 54 bases in frame from base 1. The germline V gene (reference sequence) provides CDR1 GTSNPN and CDR2 SVGIG. Germline trimming: 3 bases from V, 0 bases from J; junction bases outside gene matches: 10. The investigation overall reported the following: Observed TCR beta diversity per million T cells fell roughly linearly with age, and a significant reduction was already apparent by age around 40. Total diversity estimates from one million sequenced T cells were considered lower bounds and underestimates. Compared with the aged group, more naive CD4+ T cells, fewer expanded clones and increased TCR diversity were shown by the long-lived group, suggesting age selection. Conclusive comparison of naive and antigen-experienced compartments was prevented by the profiling of bulk unsorted PBMCs. The CMV infection status of donors was not known, potentially confounding age-related changes in expanded clonotypes. Observed TCR beta diversity correlated strongly with the percentage of naive T cells measured by flow cytometry.

Sample: blood. The rearrangement joined TRBV30 to TRBJ2-7; TRBD2 matches 14 bases in the middle. This clonotype was obtained from a man at least 80 years old in good health. The CDR3 amino acid sequence is: CAWSSTSGRAYSSYEQYF. The nucleotides read TGTGCCTGGAGCTCGACTAGCGGGAGGGCTTACTCCTCCTACGAGCAGTACTTC.